A single sample gave rise to the 18 T cell receptor beta chains below, sequenced in a study of blood T cell repertoires in COVID-19. Assay used: immunoSEQ multiplex PCR; TCRdb lists only in-frame clones, some missing. The sample carries 200,000 to 250,000 clones, 80% to 90% recorded once. Sample: peripheral blood. Receptors were obtained from a woman aged 60-75 years who had recovered from COVID-19.

V is TRBV2 and J is TRBJ2-7; TRBD1 agrees at 9 bases. The length of the CDR3 is 18 residues. J lost 8 bases, V lost 6 bases, and 23 bases had no gene match. CDR1 and CDR2 (germline): SNHLY, FYNNEI. CDR3 coding DNA: TGTGCCAGCAGAACCGGGACAGGGATAGGGTCCCCTACTACGAAGCAGTACTTC. It encodes CASRTGTGIGSPTTKQYF.

A few counts support this clone. The chain has TRBV9 and TRBJ2-2, with D possibly matching TRBD2 (6 bases). This CDR3 contains 14 residues. The germline V and J ends were trimmed by 2 bases and 6 bases, with 11 bases remaining between them. Germline V gene data show CDR1 as SGDLS and CDR2 as YYNGEE. The CDR3 spells CASSVGGLPGELFF. As DNA, the CDR3 is TGTGCCAGCAGCGTGGGGGGTCTCCCCGGGGAGCTGTTTTTT.

The CDR3: CASSSGGFNEKLFF. The DNA for the CDR3 is TGTGCCAGCAGTTCAGGGGGGTTTAATGAAAAACTGTTTTTT. The chain recombines TRBV28 with TRBJ1-4; 7 bases are shared with TRBD1. J gave up 4 bases and V 4 bases, and 3 bases lay outside the gene matches. The CDR3 runs 14 residues. Germline lookup yields CDR1 MDHEN and CDR2 SYDVKM.

V is TRBV9 and J is TRBJ2-1, with 14 bases identical to TRBD2. CDR1 is SGDLS, CDR2 YYNGEE, per germline. Trimming cost V 4 bases and J 7 bases; bases outside gene matches: 4. CDR3 size: 15 residues. The CDR3 DNA follows: TGTGCCAGCAGCTTCGGACTAGCGGGGGGTAATGAGCAGTTCTTC. Protein: CASSFGLAGGNEQFF.

This chain uses TRBV30 with TRBJ1-3; 9 bases match TRBD1. Germline lookup yields CDR1 GTSNPN and CDR2 SVGIG (reference sequence). This CDR3 comprises 15 residues. The V and J ends lost 7 bases and 4 bases, in that order; junction bases with no gene match: 11. The CDR3 spells CAYATGGASGNTIYF. The CDR3 bases are TGTGCCTACGCTACAGGGGGCGCTTCAGGAAACACCATATATTTT.

The CDR3 DNA sequence: TGTGCCAGCAGCCCTCAGGGGGTTAGCACAGATACGCAGTATTTT. Its protein product is CASSPQGVSTDTQYF. J is TRBJ2-3 and V is TRBV13; 7 bases match TRBD1. The junction had 5 bases not matched to a gene; V was cut back by 5 bases and J by 0 bases. CDR3 length: 15 residues. Germline V gives CDR1 PRHDT, CDR2 FYEKMQ (reference sequence).

CDR3 sequence (DNA): TGCGCCAGCAGCCAAGATAGCGGGGGGTCCCGCACAGATACGCAGTATTTT. It encodes CASSQDSGGSRTDTQYF. The chain uses TRBV4-3 and TRBJ2-3; TRBD2 agrees at 10 bases. The V segment lost 0 bases and the J segment 1 base; nucleotides outside the gene matches: 4. The CDR3 length is 17 residues. CDR1 is LGHNA, CDR2 YSLEER, per germline.

The V call is TRBV30, the J call TRBJ1-5, with D perhaps matching TRBD1 (5 bases). Trimming stripped 2 bases from V and 5 bases from J, with 10 bases between. In germline, CDR1 is GTSNPN, CDR2 SVGIG (reference sequence). This CDR3 spans 13 amino acids. DNA of the CDR3: TGTGCCTGGAGTCCAACAGGAGATCAGCCCCAGCATTTT. Residues: CAWSPTGDQPQHF.

The chain has TRBV4-1 and TRBJ2-6; the match to TRBD2 covers 7 bases. The CDR3 covers 17 residues. Germline V CDR1 and CDR2: MGHRA, YSYEKL. V gave up 4 bases and J gave up 0 bases; unmatched junction bases: 6. The CDR3: CASSRGEGNSGANVLTF. CDR3 nucleotides: TGCGCCAGCAGCCGCGGGGAGGGTAACTCTGGGGCCAACGTCCTGACTTTC.

The rearrangement joins TRBV30 to TRBJ2-3, with 7 nucleotides matching TRBD2. Germline V lookup: CDR1 GTSNPN, CDR2 SVGIG (reference sequence). The CDR3 loop spans 15 amino acids. V lost 6 bases, J lost 2 bases, and 11 bases stayed unmatched. CDR3 amino acids: CACRTAGPNTDTQYF. The DNA of the CDR3 is TGTGCCTGCCGTACAGCGGGGCCAAACACAGATACGCAGTATTTT.

The V call is TRBV20-1, the J call TRBJ2-5; D perhaps matches TRBD2 (5 bases). CDR3 length equals 11 residues. Germline-derived CDR1 and CDR2 are DFQATT and SNEGSKA (reference sequence). Here the CDR3 DNA reads TGCAGCAGCCTAGCATGGGAGACCCAGTACTTC. This gives the protein CSSLAWETQYF.

The chain employs TRBV6-2 or TRBV6-3 and TRBJ2-7, with 7 bases fitting TRBD1. The J segment lost 2 bases and the V segment lost 5 bases, leaving 6 bases of the junction unmatched. Germline lookup yields CDR1 MNHEY and CDR2 SVGEGT. The CDR3 sequence is 14 residues long. This chain's CDR3 is CASSGSGQTYEQYF. CDR3 nucleotides: TGTGCCAGCAGTGGCTCGGGACAGACCTACGAGCAGTACTTC.

The chain carries TRBV11-2 and TRBJ2-7, with 7 bases matching TRBD1. The CDR3 covers 15 residues. V trimming: 2 bases; J trimming: 0 bases; junction bases outside the gene matches: 4. Germline CDR1 reads SGHAT; CDR2 reads FQNNGV. CDR3 sequence (DNA): TGTGCCAGCAGCTTAACGACAGGGCCCTCCTACGAGCAGTACTTC. It is translated as CASSLTTGPSYEQYF.

V is TRBV7-2 and J is TRBJ1-1; D possibly corresponds to TRBD1 (6 bases). CDR1 and CDR2 from the germline V gene are SGHTA and FQGNSA. V was clipped by 0 bases and J by 1 base, with 9 bases between them. The CDR3 runs 15 residues. CDR3 coding DNA: TGTGCCAGCAGCTTAGCTTTACAGGGGAACACTGAAGCTTTCTTT. Residues: CASSLALQGNTEAFF.

J is TRBJ2-2 and V is TRBV19; maybe TRBD1 (5 bases). Trimming shortened V by 4 bases and J by 6 bases, and 9 bases separated the two germline ends. The CDR3 has 13 residues. Germline CDR1 LNHDA, CDR2 SQIVND (reference sequence). CDR3 amino acids: CASSTQGSGELFF. DNA of the CDR3: TGTGCCAGTAGTACGCAGGGCTCCGGGGAGCTGTTTTTT.

The V gene is TRBV7-2, the J gene TRBJ2-2; 7 nucleotides line up with TRBD1. Germline V gives CDR1 SGHTA, CDR2 FQGNSA. The ends lost 2 bases at V and 7 bases at J; junction bases unmatched: 7. The CDR3 loop spans 15 amino acids. The CDR3 bases are TGTGCCAGCAGCTTACCACAGGGGAGTATCGGGGAGCTGTTTTTT. Its translation is CASSLPQGSIGELFF.

This clone was found a few times. The V call is TRBV15, the J call TRBJ1-5, with TRBD1 matching over 7 bases. CDR1 is LNHNV and CDR2 is YYDKDF in the germline V gene (reference sequence). V lost 0 bases, J lost 11 bases, and 10 bases stayed unmatched. The CDR3 contains 15 residues. Here the CDR3 DNA reads TGTGCCACCAGCAGAGAAGGGGGCGCAAGAACGTCCCAGCATTTT. Its protein is CATSREGGARTSQHF.

This clone was seen a few times. The chain carries TRBV5-4 and TRBJ2-1, with D possibly matching TRBD2 (6 bases). The V end was cut by 0 bases, the J end by 3 bases, with 19 bases between. CDR3 size: 18 residues. Germline lookup yields CDR1 SGHNT and CDR2 YYREEE (reference sequence). Here the CDR3 DNA reads TGTGCCAGCAGCTTGGGAGTGGTCGGGCTAGCGTACTACAATGAGCAGTTCTTC. Encoded protein: CASSLGVVGLAYYNEQFF. Looking up the rest from reference TRBV5-4 and TRBJ2-1 gives the full variable domain: ETGVTQSPTHLIKTRGQQVTLRCSSQSGHNTVSWYQQALGQGPQFIFQYYREEENGRGNFPPRFSGLQFPNYSSELNVNALELDDSALYLCASSLGVVGLAYYNEQFFGPGTRLTVL.